This entry concerns a single TCR beta chain. No antigen is known for it. Base qualities are missing; no much larger clone stands one base away. In total, approximately 690 healthy bone marrow donors made up the cohort. At the time of sampling, every cohort member was nominally healthy, though immune exposures that went unrecorded were likely present. The donor was CMV seropositive and was included in the group of some 290 seropositive cohort members. Every donor gave a peripheral blood sample, and the peripheral blood mononuclear cells from that sample were used for TCR beta sequencing. The Qiagen DNeasy Blood Extraction Kit was used to extract genomic DNA from the blood cell samples. The sample originates from a study of cytomegalovirus exposure and HLA in healthy donors (dated by TCRdb to about 2017). For the study in its entirety: An earlier analysis of approximately 600 of the donors reported roughly 300 Gb of sequence data and around 110 million unique TCR beta sequences from about 180 million T cells. Roughly 5 DR-DQ haplotypes were handled as single units for association and clustering, since linkage in the cohort was strong. Among the roughly 380 genotyped donors, around 79% belonged to the genetic ancestry cluster associated with self-reported Caucasian donors. Among about 390 genotyped donors of the cohort, an average of approximately 240,000 unique TCR beta nucleotide sequences were sequenced per donor, around 20% of them non-productive. HLA typing covered class I and class II loci at four-digit resolution. In addition to the first cohort of 666 subjects, a separate validation cohort of around 110 different subjects was used. To predict cytomegalovirus infection status, the study brought together high-throughput TCR immunosequencing, statistical association of individual TCRs with disease status, and machine learning. Using immunosequencing, the study profiled T cell repertoires from some 670 subjects and related those repertoires to cytomegalovirus serostatus. All discovery cohort repertoires had been generated on a single sequencing platform. To decide whether each TCR beta V gene segment behaved as functional or pseudogenic, an earlier analysis of some 600 of the donors relied on high-throughput TCR beta sequencing. In a later genetic analysis, genome-wide SNP genotypes for about three fifths of the 666 donors were used, and that subset was treated as a discovery cohort. A later analysis re-analyzed previously published TCR beta repertoires from about 730 donors and added high-resolution HLA genotyping to study TCR occurrence patterns. Approximately 300 gigabases of sequencing data and around 85 million unique TCR sequences made up an early release that covered around 640 HLA-typed donors. Donor age, sex, ethnicity and CMV serostatus were collected together with the repertoire data. The aim of the study was to test whether cataloging public T cell receptors could identify signatures of past pathogen exposure. Typing coverage differed by locus: A, B, C, DRB1 and DQB1 were typed in roughly 620-630 donors, DQA1 in around 500, DPA1 in some 600, and DPB1 in just under 480. Rather than using new phenotypic data, the later analysis identified candidate immune exposures from TCR beta sequences and from how often those sequences occurred across donors.

Paper-wide results and their limitations: V-gene and J-gene trimming of TCR beta chains was associated with a missense DCLRE1C variant in a later genetic analysis, and the association was replicated in an independent cohort. When HLA alleles, especially DR and DQ, strongly co-occurred, TCR associations were difficult to assign to individual alleles. The only immune exposure information available for the cohort was CMV serostatus. According to a later analysis, TCR association rates differed among HLA loci, with DRB1 alleles showing the most associated TCRs and HLA-C alleles showing the fewest. A further reported finding was that TCR beta sequences accurately predicted the HLA-A and HLA-B alleles for most subjects in the first cohort. Sequencing depth was assumed to be roughly uniform across donors in the presence/absence analyses, though that assumption may not hold. Specific HLA alleles were associated with over 15,000 TCR beta sequences at a false discovery rate of 0.05 in a later analysis. In an earlier analysis of some 500 of the donors, most TCR beta V segments were observed in productive rearrangements about 87% or about 30% of the time, broadly matching IMGT annotations. Several of the top co-occurrence clusters appeared to be linked to parvovirus B19, influenza, CMV and Epstein-Barr virus, according to a later analysis. Some IMGT-functional V segments, including TRBV6-2 and TRBV6-3, could not be told apart with the 87-base-pair reads, so those segments were excluded. HLA typing was unavailable for some donors at each locus, so association tests used only the typed subset. In the study, 150 to 200 TCR beta chains were listed as associated with cytomegalovirus. The cohort was sequenced for TCR beta chains only, and without alpha or paired-chain data the features that could be detected were limited. The sequencing pipeline was judged likely to have produced a cluster of highly shared sequence variants as a technical artifact. Correlated functional status among segregating V segments might be attributable to linkage disequilibrium, but an unknown experimental factor could not be ruled out. In vitro tests confirmed that a few of the cytomegalovirus-associated TCR beta chains recognize cytomegalovirus antigens. It was suggested by the authors that the approach could potentially be generalized to other disease states and immunological phenotypes. In both the original and validation cohorts, the classifier was reported to diagnose cytomegalovirus status with high specificity and sensitivity. While some public TCRs were present in many individuals, most TCR sequences turned up only very rarely across donors. In a later analysis, HLA-associated TCR beta chains showed more clonal expansion and lower generation probabilities than non-associated chains that were equally common. Compared with the approximately 600-donor mean, donors in an Asian-associated ancestry cluster had fewer N-insertions in productive TCRs, according to a later genetic analysis. Some 16 rarely observed V segments, including chromosome 9 orphons, were excluded from the earlier analysis of about 610 of the donors because counts were too low. According to a later analysis, most CMV-associated TCR beta chains appeared to be HLA-restricted, and the HLA associations seemed to be driven largely by CMV exposure.

Receptor amplification or capture employed the immunoSEQ multiplex PCR assay. For the multiplex PCR, a mixture combining 60 forward primers for TCR Vbeta segments and 13 reverse primers for TCR Jbeta segments was used. Amplification of the CDR3 region of rearranged TCR beta genes was performed with a multiplex PCR assay on genomic DNA. Amplified TCR beta libraries were sequenced as 87-base-pair reads on the Illumina HiSeq System. The original methods were these. In a later analysis, some 80 million unique TCR beta chains were counted across the 650 to 700 repertoires, and approximately 9.9 million of these chains were shared by at least two donors. Raw reads were error-corrected and collapsed into unique sequences by a nearest-neighbor algorithm in which closely related sequences were merged to remove PCR and sequencing errors. CDR3 sequences were aligned to IMGT reference sequences to assign V, D and J gene segments. For a sequence to be retained, a match of at least six nucleotides was required to both a V gene segment and a J gene segment. A rearrangement was called productive if the CDR3 had no stop codons and remained in frame with V and J, and every other rearrangement was called non-productive. CDR3 was defined by IMGT convention, running from the second conserved V-encoded cysteine to the conserved J-encoded phenylalanine. In an earlier analysis of around 600 of the donors, sequences lacking an unambiguous match to a single V gene segment were excluded. In an earlier analysis of 587 of the donors, a V segment was called functional when productive rearrangements were above 56.7%, and segregating when the standard deviation between donors exceeded 5%. A statistical classification framework was developed to diagnose cytomegalovirus status using the catalog of TCR beta chain sequences. A later analysis assigned V and J genes by comparing TCR nucleotide sequences with IMGT/GENE-DB human TR gene sequences. In a later analysis, CDR3 sequences and most-parsimonious VDJ recombination scenarios were assigned using the TCRdist pipeline. In a later analysis, each TCR beta chain was defined by its CDR3 amino acid sequence together with its V-gene family, and reads without a unique V-gene family were excluded. A later analysis removed 592 highly shared, low-generation-probability nucleotide sequences to deal with suspected cross-contamination and a sequencing artifact. For each public chain, a later analysis derived a clonal expansion index from normalized ranks of inferred template counts within each repertoire. Generation probabilities in a later analysis came from a VDJ recombination model fitted to out-of-frame rearrangements, and those results were checked against IGoR. Hypergeometric tests were used in a later analysis to score TCR-TCR, TCR-HLA and TCR-CMV co-occurrence, with a repertoire-size bias correction applied to the TCR pairs. In a later analysis, false discovery rates were estimated by permuting HLA or CMV assignments 20 times. A later analysis grouped co-occurring TCRs with DBSCAN, adding TCRdist sequence similarity when clustering within HLA-allele-positive subsets. Repertoires with fewer than 30,000 or more than 120,000 public chains were left out of co-occurrence clustering, as were about 5 repertoires with anomalous nucleotide sharing. TCRdb took over this immuneACCESS table, retaining in-frame rearrangements with V and J assigned. Such tables are incomplete; in checked studies, under half of the missing clones stem from an unresolved V gene, and the remainder is unexplained. V, J and clone size were drawn from that table, and D and trimming were deduced from the DNA. For this sample there are about 110,000 clones; 82% appear just once. Approximately 2.4% of the sample lies in the top ten.

The CDR3 holds 13 amino acids from the cysteine to the phenylalanine. Only the CDR3 part of the read is kept: 39 bases, read in frame from the first base. According to the germline V gene (reference sequence), CDR1 reads SEHNR and CDR2 reads FQNEAQ. At the junction V is shortened by 6 bases and J by 0 bases, with 6 bases in between. The sample taken for sequencing was PBMCs. This sequence uses TRBV7-9 and TRBJ1-3, with the D gene not clear enough to name. The clonotype comes from a young man in good health and CMV-seropositive. The CDR3 amino acid sequence is: CASRPSSGNTIYF. The nucleotide sequence is given as TGTGCCAGCAGACCGAGCTCTGGAAACACCATATATTTT.